This T cell receptor beta chain was observed in a study of T-cell reconstitution after alpha-beta-depleted transplantation in children. Points from the study as a whole: In patients about two months after transplant, alpha-beta T cells reportedly arose from several hundred expanded graft clones. T-cell counts and diversity at one year post-transplant came mainly from newly produced T cells. Surviving recipient T cells and thymic progenitors underlay high day-60 TCRbeta diversity in some patients.

Unique molecular identifiers were used in preparing the TCRbeta library. MiXCR, applied by TCRdb to the PCR reads, yields one record per CDR3 protein. There are some 600,000 distinct CDR3 sequences in the sample; roughly 13% occur only once, and around 2.2% lies in the top ten. Note on this clonotype: The target antigen is unknown.

CDR3 length: 13 amino acids. V gave up 4 bases and J gave up 5 bases; unmatched junction bases: 3. Germline V gives CDR1 MDHEN, CDR2 SYDVKM. The origin of this receptor is a male patient aged 5 to 17 who had a stem cell transplant for acute myeloid leukemia, so the T cells may come from the graft donor. This chain links TRBV28 with TRBJ1-2, with 8 nucleotides matching TRBD1. The material sequenced was PBMCs, mostly from graft donor cells, taken 360 days after TCRalphabeta/CD19-depleted stem cell transplant. The CDR3 nucleotides read TGTGCCAGCAGTTCGGACAGGGCTTATGGCTACACCTTC. Protein product: CASSSDRAYGYTF.